Below, 8 T cell receptor beta chains from the same sample are listed, as sequenced in a study of immune heterogeneity within non-small cell lung tumors. Per sample, approximately 0.6 ug of bulk tumor genomic DNA was the template used. During surgery, each primary tumor gave multiple biopsies spaced as far apart as possible. Curative surgical treatment was performed in patients who had newly diagnosed, untreated non-small cell lung cancer. The TCR beta CDR3 region was amplified by multiplex PCR employing 32 V and 13 J primers. One entry per CDR3 protein results from TCRdb running MiXCR on the multiplex PCR reads. The sample carries over 20,000 distinct CDR3 sequences, about 30% recorded once. Sequencing was carried out using lung tumor tissue. Source of these receptors: a man in his forties with non-small cell lung cancer.

This clonotype was observed at least ten times. The chain employs TRBV20-1 and TRBJ1-1; 7 bases fit TRBD1. The CDR3 consists of 16 residues. The ends lost 6 bases at V and 2 bases at J; junction bases unmatched: 15. The germline CDR1 and CDR2 sequences are DFQATT and SNEGSKA (reference sequence). CDR3 sequence (DNA): TGCAGTGCGAGCTCACTCCGGGACAGTACAAACACTGAAGCTTTCTTT. This encodes CSASSLRDSTNTEAFF.

As DNA, the CDR3 is TGTGCCACCAGCAGATCGGACAGGTTGGAAGAGACCCAGTACTTC. Residues: CATSRSDRLEETQYF. The rearrangement links TRBV15 to TRBJ2-5, with 7 bases aligning to TRBD1. In germline, CDR1 is LNHNV, CDR2 YYDKDF (reference sequence). The CDR3 is made up of 15 amino acids. Trimming removed 2 bases from V and 3 bases from J; junction bases left unmatched: 6.

This clonotype showed up many times. The rearrangement joins TRBV20-1 to TRBJ1-2; 10 nucleotides line up with TRBD1. This CDR3 has 15 amino acids. Unmatched junction bases numbered 11, after V lost 6 bases and J lost 4 bases. Germline-derived CDR1 and CDR2 are DFQATT and SNEGSKA (reference sequence). The CDR3 coding sequence is TGCAGTGCCAGGGAAGGGACAGGGGTGACCTATGGCTACACCTTC. It is translated as CSAREGTGVTYGYTF.

V is TRBV5-4 and J is TRBJ2-1; 10 positions agree with TRBD2. Losses at the gene ends were 4 bases for V and 4 bases for J; bases not matched to a gene: 11. The CDR3 loop spans 17 amino acids. Germline CDR1 is SGHNT and CDR2 is YYREEE (reference sequence). The CDR3 sequence is CASSLRAGTSVYNEQFF. The DNA for the CDR3 is TGTGCCAGCAGCCTACGCGCCGGGACTAGCGTATACAATGAGCAGTTCTTC.

There are many counts of this clonotype. The J gene is TRBJ1-2, the V gene TRBV20-1, with TRBD1 matching over 9 bases. This CDR3 has 12 residues. The junction had 5 bases not matched to a gene; V was cut back by 4 bases and J by 8 bases. Germline V lookup: CDR1 DFQATT, CDR2 SNEGSKA (reference sequence). The CDR3 spells CSATGTGIGYTF. In DNA, the CDR3 is TGCAGTGCTACCGGGACAGGGATCGGCTACACCTTC.

This clonotype occurred a few times. V usage is TRBV24-1 and J usage is TRBJ2-1, with D perhaps TRBD1 or TRBD2 (5 bases each). V shed 4 bases and J shed 8 bases, with 11 bases lying between them. The germline V gene has CDR1 KGHDR and CDR2 SFDVKD. This CDR3 region has 13 residues. CDR3 loop: CATSDGTVDEQFF. CDR3 nucleotides: TGTGCCACCAGTGACGGGACGGTGGATGAGCAGTTCTTC.

This clonotype appeared a few times. The rearrangement uses TRBV11-1 and TRBJ2-1; maybe TRBD1 (5 bases). V was clipped by 5 bases and J by 6 bases, with 23 bases between them. The germline CDR1 and CDR2 sequences are SGHAT and FQDESV (reference sequence). This CDR3 is 17 amino acids long. CDR3 nucleotides: TGTGCCAGCAGCAGGAGACAGAGTTTAGGACCCGCCAATGAGCAGTTCTTC. It is translated as CASSRRQSLGPANEQFF.

The sample holds a few counts of this clonotype. This rearrangement joins TRBV20-1 to TRBJ2-5; 7 bases map to TRBD2. Germline assignment: CDR1 DFQATT and CDR2 SNEGSKA (reference sequence). This CDR3 contains 15 residues. V dropped 0 bases and J dropped 6; count of bases not matched to a gene: 10. CDR3: CSARDLVGGSKTQYF. For the CDR3, the DNA is TGCAGTGCTAGAGACCTCGTGGGAGGGAGTAAGACCCAGTACTTC.